The sequence of this TCR beta chain was determined in a study of cytomegalovirus exposure and HLA in healthy donors. Study-level information: The same platform was used for the 100 to 150 validation repertoires as for the 666 first-cohort repertoires, as reported in a later analysis. Whole-study findings and limits: Cytomegalovirus status, reportedly, was diagnosed with high specificity and sensitivity by the classifier. In vitro, a few CMV-associated chains proved specific for CMV antigens. Cytomegalovirus association was assigned to 170 or so TCR beta chains.

TCRdb keeps only in-frame clones here, not all; method: immunoSEQ multiplex PCR. The sample has some 90,000 clones, roughly 87% seen once. Trimming shortened V by 1 base and J by 2 bases, and 18 bases separated the two germline ends. CDR3 length: 17 amino acids. Germline CDR1 and CDR2: LGHNA and YNFKEQ. As to this clone: Antigen: not known.

Sample: PBMCs. The TCR comes from a man between 18 and 29 years old in good health and CMV-seropositive. J is TRBJ2-7 and V is TRBV4-2, with TRBD1 as a possible D gene (6 bases). CDR3 region: CASSQVKVTGPPYEQYF. The CDR3 DNA reads TGTGCCAGCAGCCAAGTTAAGGTTACAGGGCCCCCCTACGAGCAGTACTTC.